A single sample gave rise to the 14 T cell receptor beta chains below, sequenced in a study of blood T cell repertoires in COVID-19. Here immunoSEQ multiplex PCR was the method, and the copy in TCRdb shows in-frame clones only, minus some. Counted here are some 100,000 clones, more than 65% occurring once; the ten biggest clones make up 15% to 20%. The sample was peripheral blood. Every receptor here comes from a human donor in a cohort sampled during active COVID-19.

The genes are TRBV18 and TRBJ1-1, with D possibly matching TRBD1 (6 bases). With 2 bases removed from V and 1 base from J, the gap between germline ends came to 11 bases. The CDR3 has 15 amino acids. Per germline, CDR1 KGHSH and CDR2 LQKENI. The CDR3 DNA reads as TGTGCCAGCTCACCAAAGCAGGGGACGAACACTGAAGCTTTCTTT. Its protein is CASSPKQGTNTEAFF.

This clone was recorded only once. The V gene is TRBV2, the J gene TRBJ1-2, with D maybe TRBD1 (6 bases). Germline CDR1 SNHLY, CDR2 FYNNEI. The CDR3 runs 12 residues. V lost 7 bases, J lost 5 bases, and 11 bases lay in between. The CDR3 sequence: CASNLGQYGYTF. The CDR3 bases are TGTGCCAGCAACCTAGGACAGTATGGCTACACCTTC.

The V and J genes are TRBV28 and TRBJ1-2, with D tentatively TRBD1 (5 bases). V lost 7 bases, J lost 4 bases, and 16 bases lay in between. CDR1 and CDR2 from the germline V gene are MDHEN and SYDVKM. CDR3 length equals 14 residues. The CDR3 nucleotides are TGTGCCAGCACCCGAGTCGTAGGGGTCTATGGCTACACCTTC. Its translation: CASTRVVGVYGYTF.

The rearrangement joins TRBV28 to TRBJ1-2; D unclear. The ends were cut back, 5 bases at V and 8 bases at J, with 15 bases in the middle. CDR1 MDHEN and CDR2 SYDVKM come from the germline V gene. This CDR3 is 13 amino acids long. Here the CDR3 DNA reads TGTGCCAGCAGTGGAATTTTAGGCGGCGGCTACACCTTC. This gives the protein CASSGILGGGYTF.

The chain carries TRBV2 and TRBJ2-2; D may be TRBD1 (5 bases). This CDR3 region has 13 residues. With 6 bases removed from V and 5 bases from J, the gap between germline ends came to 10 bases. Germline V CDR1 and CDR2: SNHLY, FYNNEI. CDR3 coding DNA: TGTGCCAGCAGGACAGTATTTACCGGGGAGCTGTTTTTT. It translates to CASRTVFTGELFF.

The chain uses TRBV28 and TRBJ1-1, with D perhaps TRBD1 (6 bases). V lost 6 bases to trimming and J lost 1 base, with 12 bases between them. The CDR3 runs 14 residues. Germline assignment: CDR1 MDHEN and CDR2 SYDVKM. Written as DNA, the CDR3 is TGTGCCAGCAGACGGACAGCCCAGAACACTGAAGCTTTCTTT. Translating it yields CASRRTAQNTEAFF. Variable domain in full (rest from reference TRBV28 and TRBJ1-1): DVKVTQSSRYLVKRTGEKVFLECVQDMDHENMFWYRQDPGLGLRLIYFSYDVKMKEKGDIPEGYSVSREKKERFSLILESASTNQTSMYLCASRRTAQNTEAFFGQGTRLTVV.

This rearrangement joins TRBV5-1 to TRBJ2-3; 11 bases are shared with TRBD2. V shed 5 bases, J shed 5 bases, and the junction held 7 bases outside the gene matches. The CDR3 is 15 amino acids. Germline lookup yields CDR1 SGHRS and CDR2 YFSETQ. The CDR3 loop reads CASSLAGGDGDTQYF. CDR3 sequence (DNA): TGCGCCAGCAGTTTAGCGGGAGGGGACGGAGATACGCAGTATTTT.

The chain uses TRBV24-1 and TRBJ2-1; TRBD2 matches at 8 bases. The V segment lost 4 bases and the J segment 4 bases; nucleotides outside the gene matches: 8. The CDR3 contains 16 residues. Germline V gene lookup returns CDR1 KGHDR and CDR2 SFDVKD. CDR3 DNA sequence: TGTGCCACCAGTGACCCTTCAGCGGGAGTTTACAATGAGCAGTTCTTC. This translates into CATSDPSAGVYNEQFF.

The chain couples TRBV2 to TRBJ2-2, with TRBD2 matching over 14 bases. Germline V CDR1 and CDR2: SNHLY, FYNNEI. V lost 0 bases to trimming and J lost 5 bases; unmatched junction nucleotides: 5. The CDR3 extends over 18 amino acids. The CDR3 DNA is TGTGCCAGCAGTGAAGCACGACTAGCGGGAGGGTGGACCGGGGAGCTGTTTTTT. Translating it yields CASSEARLAGGWTGELFF.

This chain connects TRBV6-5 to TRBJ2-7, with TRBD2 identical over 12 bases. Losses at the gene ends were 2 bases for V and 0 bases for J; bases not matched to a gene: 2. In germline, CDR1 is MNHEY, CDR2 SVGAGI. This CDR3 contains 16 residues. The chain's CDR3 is CASSYGTSGPSYEQYF. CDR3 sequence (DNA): TGTGCCAGCAGTTACGGGACTAGCGGGCCCTCCTACGAGCAGTACTTC.

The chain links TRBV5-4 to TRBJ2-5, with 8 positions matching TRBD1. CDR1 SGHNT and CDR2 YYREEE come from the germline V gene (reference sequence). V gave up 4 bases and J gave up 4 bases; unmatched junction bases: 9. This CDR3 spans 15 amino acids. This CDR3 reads CASSNRTGRAETQYF. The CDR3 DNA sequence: TGTGCCAGCAGCAACCGGACAGGGCGGGCAGAGACCCAGTACTTC.

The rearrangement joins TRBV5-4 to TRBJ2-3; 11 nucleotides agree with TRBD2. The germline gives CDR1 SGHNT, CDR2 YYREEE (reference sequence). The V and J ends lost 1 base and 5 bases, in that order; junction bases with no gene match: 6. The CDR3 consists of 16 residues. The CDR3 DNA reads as TGTGCCAGCAGCTTGCTACTAGCGGGAGTAATAGATACGCAGTATTTT. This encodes CASSLLLAGVIDTQYF.

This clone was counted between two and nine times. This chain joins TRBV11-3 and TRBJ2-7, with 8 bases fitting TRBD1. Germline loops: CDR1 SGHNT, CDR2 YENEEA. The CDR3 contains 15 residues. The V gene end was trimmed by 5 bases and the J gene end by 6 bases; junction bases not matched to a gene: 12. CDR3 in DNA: TGTGCCAGCAGCGCGGCCGGGACAGGCCCCTCCGAGCAGTACTTC. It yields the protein CASSAAGTGPSEQYF.

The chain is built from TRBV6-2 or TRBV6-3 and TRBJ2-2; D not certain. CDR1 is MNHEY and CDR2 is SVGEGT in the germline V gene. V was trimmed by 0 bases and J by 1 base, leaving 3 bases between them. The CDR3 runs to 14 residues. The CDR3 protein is CASSYSRNTGELFF. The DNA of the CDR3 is TGTGCCAGCAGTTACTCCCGGAACACCGGGGAGCTGTTTTTT.